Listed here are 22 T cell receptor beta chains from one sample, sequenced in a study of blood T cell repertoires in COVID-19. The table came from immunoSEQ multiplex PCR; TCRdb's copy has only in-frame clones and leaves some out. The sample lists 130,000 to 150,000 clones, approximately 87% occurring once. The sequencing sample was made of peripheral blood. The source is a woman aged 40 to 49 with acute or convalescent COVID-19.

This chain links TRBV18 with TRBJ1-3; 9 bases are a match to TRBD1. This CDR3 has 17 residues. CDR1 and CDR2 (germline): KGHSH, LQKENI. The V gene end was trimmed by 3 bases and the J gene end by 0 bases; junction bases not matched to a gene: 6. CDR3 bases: TGTGCCAGCTCACCCTTTCCACAGGGGGCCTCTGGAAACACCATATATTTT. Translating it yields CASSPFPQGASGNTIYF.

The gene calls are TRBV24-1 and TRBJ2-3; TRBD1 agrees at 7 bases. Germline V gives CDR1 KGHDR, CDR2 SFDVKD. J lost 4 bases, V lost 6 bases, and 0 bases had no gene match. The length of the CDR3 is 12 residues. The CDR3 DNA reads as TGTGCCACCAGTCAGGGGGCAGATACGCAGTATTTT. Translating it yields CATSQGADTQYF.

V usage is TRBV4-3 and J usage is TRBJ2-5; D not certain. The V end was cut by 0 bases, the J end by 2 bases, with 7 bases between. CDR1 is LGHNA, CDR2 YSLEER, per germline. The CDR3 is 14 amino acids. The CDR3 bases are TGCGCCAGCAGCCAAGATCTCCAGCAAGAGACCCAGTACTTC. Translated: CASSQDLQQETQYF.

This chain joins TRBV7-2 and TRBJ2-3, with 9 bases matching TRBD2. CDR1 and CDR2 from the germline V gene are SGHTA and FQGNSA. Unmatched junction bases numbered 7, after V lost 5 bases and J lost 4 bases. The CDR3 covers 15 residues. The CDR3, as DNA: TGTGCCAGCAGCATCCCGACTAGCGGAGCAGATACGCAGTATTTT. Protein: CASSIPTSGADTQYF.

This CDR3 reads CASSYSWTQDFRYEQYF. CDR3 DNA sequence: TGTGCCAGCAGTTACTCGTGGACGCAGGACTTTCGGTACGAGCAGTACTTC. The chain couples TRBV6-2 or TRBV6-3 to TRBJ2-7; a weak D match, TRBD2 (5 bases). CDR3 length: 17 residues. From germline, CDR1 is MNHEY and CDR2 SVGEGT. V was pared by 0 bases and J by 4 bases, with 19 bases between.

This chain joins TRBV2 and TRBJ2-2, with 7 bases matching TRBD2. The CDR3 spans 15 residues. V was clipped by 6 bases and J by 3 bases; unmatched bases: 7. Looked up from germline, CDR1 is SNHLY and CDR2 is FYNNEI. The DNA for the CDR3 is TGTGCCAGCAGGGATCTAGCGGACGACACCGGGGAGCTGTTTTTT. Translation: CASRDLADDTGELFF.

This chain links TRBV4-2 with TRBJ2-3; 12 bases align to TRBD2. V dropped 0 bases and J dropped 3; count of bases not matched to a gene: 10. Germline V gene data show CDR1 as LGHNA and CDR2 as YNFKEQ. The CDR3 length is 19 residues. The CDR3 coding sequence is TGTGCCAGCAGCCAAGACCCCACTCCTAGCGGGAGGGCAACAGATACGCAGTATTTT. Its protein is CASSQDPTPSGRATDTQYF.

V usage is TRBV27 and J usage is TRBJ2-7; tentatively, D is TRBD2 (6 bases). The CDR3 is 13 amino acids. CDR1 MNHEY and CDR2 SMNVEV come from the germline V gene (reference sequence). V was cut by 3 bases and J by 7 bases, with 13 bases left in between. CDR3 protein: CASSLGPRGEQYF. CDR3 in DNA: TGTGCCAGCAGTTTGGGGCCTCGGGGGGAGCAGTACTTC.

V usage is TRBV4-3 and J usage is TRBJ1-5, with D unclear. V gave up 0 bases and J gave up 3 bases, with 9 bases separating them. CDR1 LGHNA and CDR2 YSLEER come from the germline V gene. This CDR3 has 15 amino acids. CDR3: CASSQDWEVNQPQHF. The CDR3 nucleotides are TGCGCCAGCAGCCAAGATTGGGAGGTCAATCAGCCCCAGCATTTT.

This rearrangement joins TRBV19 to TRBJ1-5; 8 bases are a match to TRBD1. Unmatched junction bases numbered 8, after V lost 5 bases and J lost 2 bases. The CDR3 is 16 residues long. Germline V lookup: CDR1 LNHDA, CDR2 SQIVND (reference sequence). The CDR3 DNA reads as TGTGCCAGTAGTTTCAGCAGGGGGCCGGGCAATCAGCCCCAGCATTTT. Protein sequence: CASSFSRGPGNQPQHF.

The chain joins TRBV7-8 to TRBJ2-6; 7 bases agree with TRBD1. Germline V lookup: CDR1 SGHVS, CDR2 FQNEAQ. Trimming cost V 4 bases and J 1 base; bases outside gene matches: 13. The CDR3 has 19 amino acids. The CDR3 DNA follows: TGTGCCAGCAGCTCCCCCCTAGGGACAGTTCCTTCTGGGGCCAACGTCCTGACTTTC. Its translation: CASSSPLGTVPSGANVLTF.

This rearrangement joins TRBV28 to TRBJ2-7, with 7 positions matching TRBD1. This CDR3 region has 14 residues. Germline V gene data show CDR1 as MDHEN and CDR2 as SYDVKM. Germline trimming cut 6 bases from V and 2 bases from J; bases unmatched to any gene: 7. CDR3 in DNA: TGTGCCAGCAGACAGACAGGGATTCCCTACGAGCAGTACTTC. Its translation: CASRQTGIPYEQYF.

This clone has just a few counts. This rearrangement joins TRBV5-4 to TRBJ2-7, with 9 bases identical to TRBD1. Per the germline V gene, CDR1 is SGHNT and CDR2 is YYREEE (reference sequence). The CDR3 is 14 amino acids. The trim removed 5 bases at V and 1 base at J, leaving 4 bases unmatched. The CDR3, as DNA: TGTGCCAGCAGTCCGGGACAGGGTTCCTACGAGCAGTACTTC. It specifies CASSPGQGSYEQYF.

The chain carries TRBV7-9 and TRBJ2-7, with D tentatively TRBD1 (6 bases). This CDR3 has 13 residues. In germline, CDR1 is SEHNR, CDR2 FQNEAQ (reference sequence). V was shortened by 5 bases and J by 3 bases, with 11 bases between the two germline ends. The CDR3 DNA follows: TGTGCCAGCAGCACCACAGGGCTCTACGAGCAGTACTTC. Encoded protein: CASSTTGLYEQYF.

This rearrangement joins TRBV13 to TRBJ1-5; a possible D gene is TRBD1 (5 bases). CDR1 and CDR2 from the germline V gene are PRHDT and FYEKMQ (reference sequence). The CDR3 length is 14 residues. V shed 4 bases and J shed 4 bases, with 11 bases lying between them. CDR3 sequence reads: CASSSIGENQPQHF. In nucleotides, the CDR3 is TGTGCCAGCAGCTCTATAGGGGAAAATCAGCCCCAGCATTTT. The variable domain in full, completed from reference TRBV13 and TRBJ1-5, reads AAGVIQSPRHLIKEKRETATLKCYPIPRHDTVYWYQQGPGQDPQFLISFYEKMQSDKGSIPDRFSAQQFSDYHSELNMSSLELGDSALYFCASSSIGENQPQHFGDGTRLSIL.

The CDR3: CAIRGGSSYEQYF. The CDR3, as DNA: TGTGCCATCCGGGGGGGGAGCTCCTACGAGCAGTACTTC. The rearrangement joins TRBV10-3 to TRBJ2-7; 8 bases match TRBD2. In germline, CDR1 is ENHRY, CDR2 SYGVKD. V trimming: 8 bases; J trimming: 0 bases; junction bases outside the gene matches: 3. There are 13 residues in the CDR3.

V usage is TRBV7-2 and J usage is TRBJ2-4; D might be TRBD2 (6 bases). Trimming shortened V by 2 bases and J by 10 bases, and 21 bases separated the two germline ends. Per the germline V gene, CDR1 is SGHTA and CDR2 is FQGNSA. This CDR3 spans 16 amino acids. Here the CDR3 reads CASSLYGGTVPGIQYF. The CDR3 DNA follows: TGTGCCAGCAGCTTATATGGGGGGACCGTCCCAGGGATTCAGTACTTC.

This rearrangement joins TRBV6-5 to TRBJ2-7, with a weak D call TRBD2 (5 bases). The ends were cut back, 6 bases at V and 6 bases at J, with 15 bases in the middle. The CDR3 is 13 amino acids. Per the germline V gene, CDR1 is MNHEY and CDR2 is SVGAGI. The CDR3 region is CASSDLASVEQYF. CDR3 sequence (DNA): TGTGCCAGCAGCGATCTAGCTTCCGTCGAGCAGTACTTC.

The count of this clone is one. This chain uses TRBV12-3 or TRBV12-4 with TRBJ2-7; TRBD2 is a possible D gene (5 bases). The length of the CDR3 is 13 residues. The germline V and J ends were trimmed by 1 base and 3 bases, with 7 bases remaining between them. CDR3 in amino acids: CASSLEDFYEQYF. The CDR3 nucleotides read TGTGCCAGCAGTTTAGAGGACTTCTACGAGCAGTACTTC.

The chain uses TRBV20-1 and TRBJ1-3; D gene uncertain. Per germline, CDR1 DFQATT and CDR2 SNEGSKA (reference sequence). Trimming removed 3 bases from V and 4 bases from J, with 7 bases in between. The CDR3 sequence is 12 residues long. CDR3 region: CSASGSGNTIYF. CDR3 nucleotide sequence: TGCAGTGCTAGTGGGAGCGGAAACACCATATATTTT.

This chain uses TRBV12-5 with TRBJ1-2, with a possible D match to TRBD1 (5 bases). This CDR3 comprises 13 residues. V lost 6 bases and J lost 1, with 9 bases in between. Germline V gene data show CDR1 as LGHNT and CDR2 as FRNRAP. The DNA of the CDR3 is TGTGCTAGTGGGGCAGGGATTAACTATGGCTACACCTTC. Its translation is CASGAGINYGYTF.

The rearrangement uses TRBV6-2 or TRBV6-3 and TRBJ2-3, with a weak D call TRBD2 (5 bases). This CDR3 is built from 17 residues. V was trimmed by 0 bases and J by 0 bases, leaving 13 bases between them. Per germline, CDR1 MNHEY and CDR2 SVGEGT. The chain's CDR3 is CASSYSKGGPSTDTQYF. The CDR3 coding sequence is TGTGCCAGCAGTTACTCGAAAGGCGGGCCTAGCACAGATACGCAGTATTTT.